This T cell receptor beta chain was profiled in a study of cytomegalovirus exposure and HLA in healthy donors (dated by TCRdb to about 2017). Regarding the research as a whole: An earlier analysis of some 620 of the donors reported approximately 260 Gb of sequence data and 117 million unique TCR beta sequences obtained from around 190 million T cells. Donor age, sex, ethnicity and CMV serostatus were collected together with the repertoire data. The number of typed donors differed by locus: roughly 620-640 for A, B, C, DRB1 and DQB1; approximately 520 for DQA1; 600 to 610 for DPA1; and around 490 for DPB1. Among roughly 400 genotyped donors of the cohort, an average of around 220,000 unique TCR beta nucleotide sequences was sequenced per donor, of which about 18% were non-productive. The study was designed to test whether signatures of past pathogen exposure could be identified by cataloging public T cell receptors. An early release that covered about 600 HLA-typed donors contained approximately 300 gigabases of sequencing data and 75 million to 100 million unique TCR sequences. In the later analysis, no new phenotypic data were used to find candidate immune exposures; instead, reliance was placed on TCR beta sequences and their occurrence across donors. To decide whether each TCR beta V gene segment behaved as functional or pseudogenic, an earlier analysis of several hundred of the donors relied on high-throughput TCR beta sequencing. Genome-wide SNP genotypes for about three fifths of the 666 donors were used in a later genetic analysis, which treated that subset as a discovery cohort. HLA typing covered class I and class II loci at four-digit resolution. Of the 350 to 450 genotyped donors, 65% to 90% fell in the genetic ancestry cluster associated with self-reported Caucasian donors. In a later analysis, previously published TCR beta repertoires from 600 to 850 donors were re-analyzed and high-resolution HLA genotyping was added so that TCR occurrence patterns could be studied. The study profiled the T cell repertoires of approximately 700 subjects by immunosequencing and related them to cytomegalovirus serostatus. The study combined high-throughput TCR immunosequencing, statistical association of individual TCRs with disease status, and machine learning to predict cytomegalovirus infection status. About 5 DR-DQ haplotypes were handled as single units for association and clustering, since linkage in the cohort was strong. Every repertoire in the discovery cohort had been generated on one and the same sequencing platform. In addition to the first cohort of roughly 700 subjects, a separate validation cohort of approximately 120 different subjects was used.

Library method: the immunoSEQ multiplex PCR assay. For the multiplex PCR, a mixture combining 60 forward primers for TCR Vbeta segments and 13 reverse primers for TCR Jbeta segments was used. The CDR3 region of rearranged TCR beta genes was amplified from genomic DNA with a multiplex PCR assay. Amplified TCR beta libraries were sequenced as 87-base-pair reads on the Illumina HiSeq System. Per the authors' processing: A later analysis counted some 74 million unique TCR beta chains across the 666 repertoires, and 9.5 million to 11 million of these chains were shared by at least two donors. A nearest-neighbor algorithm error-corrected the raw reads and collapsed the reads into unique sequences, merging closely related sequences to remove PCR and sequencing errors. V, D and J gene segments were assigned by aligning CDR3 sequences to IMGT reference sequences. For a sequence to be retained, at least a six-nucleotide match to both a V gene segment and a J gene segment was required. Rearrangements were classified as productive when the CDR3 lacked stop codons and remained in frame with V and J, and all other rearrangements were classified as non-productive. CDR3 was defined by IMGT convention, running from the second conserved V-encoded cysteine to the conserved J-encoded phenylalanine. Sequences without an unambiguous match to a single V gene segment were excluded from the earlier analysis of 450 to 750 of the donors. An earlier analysis of about 590 of the donors classified V segments as functional when productive rearrangements were above 56.7% and as segregating when the standard deviation between donors was above 5%. A statistical classification framework was built to diagnose cytomegalovirus status from the catalog of TCR beta chain sequences. V and J gene assignment, in a later analysis, came from comparing TCR nucleotide sequences with IMGT/GENE-DB human TR gene sequences. Using the TCRdist pipeline, a later analysis assigned CDR3 sequences along with most-parsimonious VDJ recombination scenarios. A later analysis defined each TCR beta chain by its CDR3 amino acid sequence plus V-gene family, and excluded reads lacking a unique V-gene family. In a later analysis, 500 to 650 highly shared, low-generation-probability nucleotide sequences were removed to address suspected cross-contamination and a sequencing artifact. For each public chain, a later analysis derived a clonal expansion index from normalized ranks of inferred template counts within each repertoire. In a later analysis, generation probabilities were computed with a VDJ recombination model fitted to out-of-frame rearrangements, and the resulting probabilities were checked against IGoR. In a later analysis, TCR-TCR, TCR-HLA and TCR-CMV co-occurrence was scored with hypergeometric tests, and a repertoire-size bias correction was applied to TCR pairs. In a later analysis, false discovery rates were estimated by permuting HLA or CMV assignments 20 times. In a later analysis, co-occurring TCRs were grouped using DBSCAN, and TCRdist sequence similarity was added for clustering within HLA-allele-positive subsets. Repertoires with fewer than 30,000 or more than 120,000 public chains, plus five repertoires with anomalous nucleotide sharing, were excluded from co-occurrence clustering. Drawn from immuneACCESS, this table holds only the in-frame rearrangements with V and J called that TCRdb kept. Clones are partly lost; checked studies trace under half to an unresolved V gene and leave the rest unexplained. The V and J calls and the clone size are those of that table, but D and trimming were determined from the DNA. A total of roughly 130,000 clones appear in this sample, 60% to 85% of them only once. The top ten clones comprise approximately 1.8% of the sample.

A word on this clone: There is no known antigen for this receptor. The input lacks base qualities; no much larger clone sits a single base away.

V is reduced by 5 bases and J by 6 bases, leaving a spacing of 8 bases between them. According to the germline V gene, CDR1 reads MNHNS and CDR2 reads SASEGT. Inclusive of the bounding cysteine and phenylalanine, the CDR3 is 11 residues long. The read is trimmed to its CDR3 DNA, 33 bases read in frame from base 1. Paper-wide results and their limitations: A few of the identified cytomegalovirus-associated TCR beta chains were confirmed in vitro to be specific for cytomegalovirus antigens. An earlier analysis of 450 to 750 of the donors showed that most TCR beta V segments appeared in productive rearrangements either about 90% or about 30% of the time, which broadly matched IMGT annotations. The 87-base-pair reads could not distinguish some IMGT-functional V segments, including TRBV6-2 and TRBV6-3, so those segments were excluded. A later analysis found that HLA-associated TCR beta chains were more clonally expanded and had lower generation probabilities than equally common non-associated chains. Cytomegalovirus status was reported to be diagnosed by the classifier with high specificity and sensitivity in both the original and validation cohorts. In a later genetic analysis, a missense DCLRE1C variant was associated with V-gene and J-gene trimming of TCR beta chains, and the association was replicated in an independent cohort. A further reported finding was that TCR beta sequences accurately predicted the HLA-A and HLA-B alleles for most subjects in the first cohort. A later analysis reported that several top co-occurrence clusters appeared linked to parvovirus B19, influenza, CMV and Epstein-Barr virus. The study gave a list of around 170 TCR beta chains associated with cytomegalovirus. A later analysis associated approximately 17,000 TCR beta sequences with specific HLA alleles at a false discovery rate of 0.05. According to a later analysis, TCR association rates differed among HLA loci, with DRB1 alleles showing the most associated TCRs and HLA-C alleles showing the fewest. Roughly uniform sequencing depth across donors was assumed in presence/absence analyses, although this assumption may not hold. Strong co-occurrence of HLA alleles, especially DR and DQ, made assigning TCR associations to individual alleles difficult. Most TCR sequences were seen in very few donors, while some public TCRs were found in many individuals. According to a later genetic analysis, donors in an Asian-associated ancestry cluster had fewer N-insertions in productive TCRs than the approximately 710-donor mean. Because counts were too low, under 20 rarely observed V segments, including chromosome 9 orphons, were left out of the earlier analysis of 587 of the donors. Only TCR beta chains were sequenced in this cohort, and the absence of alpha or paired-chain data limited detectable features. According to a later analysis, most CMV-associated TCR beta chains appeared to be HLA-restricted, and the HLA associations seemed to be driven largely by CMV exposure. According to the authors, the approach could potentially be generalized to other disease states and immunological phenotypes. The only immune exposure information available for the cohort was CMV serostatus. A group of highly shared sequence variants was considered likely to be a technical artifact of the sequencing pipeline. Because HLA typing was missing for some donors at each locus, association tests included only the typed subset. Correlated functional status among segregating V segments might be attributable to linkage disequilibrium, but an unknown experimental factor could not be ruled out.

The cohort consisted of some 730 healthy bone marrow donors. At the time of sampling, all cohort members were nominally healthy, though unrecorded immune exposures were likely present. The donor was CMV seronegative and belonged to the group of around 350 seronegative cohort members. Each donor provided a peripheral blood sample, and peripheral blood mononuclear cells were used for TCR beta sequencing. Genomic DNA was extracted from the blood cell samples with the Qiagen DNeasy Blood Extraction Kit. The V gene is TRBV6-1 and the J gene is TRBJ2-7, with no D gene named confidently. Specimen: PBMCs. This receptor was taken from a man aged 35-49 years in good health and CMV-seronegative. The nucleotide sequence reads as follows: TGTGCCAGCAGTTTATCGAGCGAGCAGTACTTC. Translated, it reads CASSLSSEQYF.